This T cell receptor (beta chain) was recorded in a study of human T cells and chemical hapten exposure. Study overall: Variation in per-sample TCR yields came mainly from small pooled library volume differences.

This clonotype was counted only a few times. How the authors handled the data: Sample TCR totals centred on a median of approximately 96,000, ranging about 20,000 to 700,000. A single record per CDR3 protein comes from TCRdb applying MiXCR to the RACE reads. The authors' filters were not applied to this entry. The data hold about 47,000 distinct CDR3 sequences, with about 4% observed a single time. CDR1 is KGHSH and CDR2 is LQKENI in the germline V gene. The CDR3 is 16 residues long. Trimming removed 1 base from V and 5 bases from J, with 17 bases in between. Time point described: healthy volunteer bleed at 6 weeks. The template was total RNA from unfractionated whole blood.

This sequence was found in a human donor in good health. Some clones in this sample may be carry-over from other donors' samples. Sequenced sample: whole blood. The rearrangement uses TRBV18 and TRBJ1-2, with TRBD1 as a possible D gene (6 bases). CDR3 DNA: TGTGCCAGCTCACCACTGGAGTCGGGGGCTAGATATGGCTACACCTTC. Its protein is CASSPLESGARYGYTF.